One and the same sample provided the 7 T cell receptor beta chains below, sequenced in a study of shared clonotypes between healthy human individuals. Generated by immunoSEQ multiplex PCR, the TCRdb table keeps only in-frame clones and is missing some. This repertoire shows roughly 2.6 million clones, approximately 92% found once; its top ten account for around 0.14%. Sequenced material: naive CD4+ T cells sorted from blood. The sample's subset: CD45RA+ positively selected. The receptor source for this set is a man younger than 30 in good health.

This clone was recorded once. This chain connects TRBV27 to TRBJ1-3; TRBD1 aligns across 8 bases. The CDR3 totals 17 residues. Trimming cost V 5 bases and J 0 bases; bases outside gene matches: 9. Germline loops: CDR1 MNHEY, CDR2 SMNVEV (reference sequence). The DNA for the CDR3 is TGTGCCAGCAGTCCCTGGACAGGGACTAACTCTGGAAACACCATATATTTT. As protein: CASSPWTGTNSGNTIYF.

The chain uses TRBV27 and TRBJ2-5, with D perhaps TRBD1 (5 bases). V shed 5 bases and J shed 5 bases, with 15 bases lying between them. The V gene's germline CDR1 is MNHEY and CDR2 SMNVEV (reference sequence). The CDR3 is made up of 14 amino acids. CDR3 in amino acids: CASSTSGFRETQYF. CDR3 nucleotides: TGTGCCAGCAGTACCTCAGGGTTCCGGGAGACCCAGTACTTC.

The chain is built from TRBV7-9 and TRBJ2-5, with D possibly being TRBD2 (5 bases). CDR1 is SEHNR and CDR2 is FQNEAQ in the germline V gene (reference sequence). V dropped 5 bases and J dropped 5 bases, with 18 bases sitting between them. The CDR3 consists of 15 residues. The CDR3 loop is CASSPMADSKETQYF. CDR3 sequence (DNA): TGTGCCAGCAGCCCGATGGCGGACTCAAAGGAGACCCAGTACTTC.

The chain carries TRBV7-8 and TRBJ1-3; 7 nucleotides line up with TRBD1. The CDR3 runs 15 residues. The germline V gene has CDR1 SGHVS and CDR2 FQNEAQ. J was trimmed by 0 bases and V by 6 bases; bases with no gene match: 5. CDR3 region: CASSYPGGSGNTIYF. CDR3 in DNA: TGTGCCAGCAGTTATCCAGGGGGCTCTGGAAACACCATATATTTT.

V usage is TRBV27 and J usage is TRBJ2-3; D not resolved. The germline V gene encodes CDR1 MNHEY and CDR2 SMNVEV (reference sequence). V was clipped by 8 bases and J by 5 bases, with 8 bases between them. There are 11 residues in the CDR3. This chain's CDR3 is CASGPLDTQYF. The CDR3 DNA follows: TGTGCCAGCGGTCCTTTAGATACGCAGTATTTT.

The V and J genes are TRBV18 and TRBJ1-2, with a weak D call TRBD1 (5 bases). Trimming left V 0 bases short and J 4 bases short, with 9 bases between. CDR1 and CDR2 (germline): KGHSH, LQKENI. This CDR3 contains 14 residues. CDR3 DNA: TGTGCCAGCTCACCACCTTTGGGGCTCTATGGCTACACCTTC. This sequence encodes CASSPPLGLYGYTF.

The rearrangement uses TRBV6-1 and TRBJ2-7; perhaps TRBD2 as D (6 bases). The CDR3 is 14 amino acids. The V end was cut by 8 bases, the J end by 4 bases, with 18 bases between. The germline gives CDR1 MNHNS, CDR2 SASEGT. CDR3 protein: CASVIWPGVYEQYF. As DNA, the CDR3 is TGTGCCAGCGTAATATGGCCGGGAGTATACGAGCAGTACTTC.